One sample yielded the 4 T cell receptor beta chains listed below, sequenced in a study of T cells in Graves' hyperthyroidism and ophthalmopathy (dated by TCRdb to between 2018 and 2020). Library construction relied on multiplex PCR. Instrument used: Illumina HiSeq 2000. The TCR beta CDR3 regions were amplified from RNA transcripts. The first round of RT-PCR for the TCR CDR3 was performed with the HTBI primer set and the Qiagen OneStep RT-PCR kit. TCRdb's own reprocessing of the public reads used fastp at Q25 and MiXCR and kept productive beta chains. Each CDR3 protein gets just one entry, which takes the most common genes and DNA from the rows behind it. The sample table contains 300,000 to 400,000 distinct CDR3 sequences; only one count was recorded for approximately 14% of them. Jointly, the top ten make up about 19% of the sample. Sequencing was carried out using blood. These TCRs come from a woman aged 25-40 years with Graves' ophthalmopathy.

In this sample, this clonotype turned up many times. The rearrangement uses TRBV20-1 and TRBJ2-5; weak D call: TRBD2 (7 bases). CDR1 is DFQATT, CDR2 SNEGSKA, per germline (reference sequence). V was shortened by 6 bases and J by 5 bases, with 19 bases between the two germline ends. There are 14 residues in the CDR3. CDR3 nucleotide sequence: TGCAGTGCCCGACGGGGGGCGAGGCGGGAGACCCAGTACTTC. It encodes CSARRGARRETQYF.

The J gene is TRBJ2-5, the V gene TRBV19, with D perhaps TRBD2 (6 bases). The V and J ends lost 0 bases and 4 bases respectively, with 15 bases between them. CDR1 LNHDA and CDR2 SQIVND come from the germline V gene (reference sequence). The CDR3 sequence is 16 residues long. The CDR3 DNA sequence: TGTGCCAGTAGTATAGATTGGAGGATGGGGGGAGAGACCCAGTACTTC. Its protein is CASSIDWRMGGETQYF. Full variable domain (rest looked up from reference TRBV19 and TRBJ2-5): DGGITQSPKYLFRKEGQNVTLSCEQNLNHDAMYWYRQDPGQGLRLIYYSQIVNDFQKGDIAEGYSVSREKKESFPLTVTSAQKNPTAFYLCASSIDWRMGGETQYFGPGTRLLVL.

This clonotype appeared many times. V usage is TRBV7-2 and J usage is TRBJ2-1; D unresolved. V was shortened by 1 base and J by 9 bases, with 4 bases between the two germline ends. Looked up from germline, CDR1 is SGHTA and CDR2 is FQGNSA. This CDR3 comprises 11 residues. The CDR3 DNA sequence: TGTGCCAGCAGCTTAGTCGCTGAGCAGTTCTTC. Protein: CASSLVAEQFF.

V usage is TRBV6-1 and J usage is TRBJ2-1; a possible D gene is TRBD1 (6 bases). The germline V gene has CDR1 MNHNS and CDR2 SASEGT. CDR3 length: 13 amino acids. V lost 5 bases and J lost 8, with 13 bases in between. For the CDR3, the DNA is TGTGCCAGCAGTTCACCTCACAGGGATGAGCAGTTCTTC. It yields the protein CASSSPHRDEQFF.